This TCR beta chain was recovered during a study of regulatory T cells in long-lasting Graves disease. In building TCR beta libraries, iRepertoire HTBI primers were used together with Arm-PCR of CDR3 regions. In the source study's methods: Identification across samples found some 60 TRBV and some 13 TRBJ segments. One entry per CDR3 protein results from TCRdb running MiXCR on the multiplex PCR reads. These V and J calls are TCRdb output, not the study's own analysis. The table lists hundreds of thousands of distinct CDR3 sequences, around 20% of them singletons. Germline CDR1 is SGHRS and CDR2 is YFSETQ. V shed 4 bases, J shed 4 bases, and the junction held 2 bases outside the gene matches. The CDR3 totals 14 residues. Regarding time point: persistent/refractory GD, antithyroid drugs over 5 years with positive TRAb. Extracted PBMC RNA gave rise to the TCR library. This clonotype was detected ten times or more.

V gene TRBV5-1 combines with J gene TRBJ1-1; 12 bases fit TRBD1. Sequences were derived from peripheral blood mononuclear cells (PBMCs), sampled when the disease was refractory, from a patient treated with antithyroid drugs. The sequence derives from a female donor with Graves disease. The DNA of the CDR3 is TGCGCCAGCAGCAGGGACAGGGGGCCCACTGAAGCTTTCTTT. Translated: CASSRDRGPTEAFF.